The T cell receptor (beta chain) under discussion was sequenced for a study of blood T cell repertoires in COVID-19. Assignment of participants to cohorts was predicated upon participant-reported clinical history. The ends were cut back, 0 bases at V and 7 bases at J, with 10 bases in the middle. Germline V gene sequence: CDR1 SGHRS, CDR2 YFSETQ. The CDR3 length is 13 residues. How the authors handled the data: Using reference gene primer amplification, nucleated cell counts were estimated. TCRdb's copy holds only in-frame clones and misses some; the assay was immunoSEQ multiplex PCR. V, J and clone size are those of that table, while D and trimming were read from the DNA. The table shows 200,000 to 250,000 clones, with approximately 80% occurring only once.

The rearrangement uses TRBV5-1 and TRBJ1-2, with D tentatively TRBD1 (5 bases). Source material: PBMCs or T cells enriched from blood (not recorded which). The sequence came from a man aged 25 to 45 with acute COVID-19. This chain's CDR3 is CASSLAGGSGYTF. The CDR3 bases are TGCGCCAGCAGCTTGGCGGGGGGGAGTGGCTACACCTTC.